This TCR beta chain was retrieved from a study of blood T cell repertoires in COVID-19. Study details: T cells, B-cell-depleted T cells, or PBMCs supplied cDNA or gDNA.

This CDR3 comprises 16 residues. Trimming pared 0 bases from V and 1 base from J, leaving 10 bases between. Germline lookup yields CDR1 GTSNPN and CDR2 SVGIG (reference sequence). Produced via immunoSEQ multiplex PCR; TCRdb's table is partial and in-frame only. Among around 300,000 clones listed, roughly 84% were seen once. The chain recombines TRBV30 with TRBJ1-6, with TRBD1 as a possible D gene (5 bases). The source material was peripheral blood. The receptor comes from a man in his fifties or sixties with active or convalescent COVID-19. The CDR3 coding sequence is TGTGCCTGGAGTGTCGGTAGGGGTTCCTATAATTCACCCCTCCACTTT. Its protein product is CAWSVGRGSYNSPLHF.